This entry lists 20 T cell receptor beta chains sequenced from one sample in a study of OX40 agonist ivuxolimab in advanced cancers. Assay used: immunoSEQ multiplex PCR; TCRdb lists only in-frame clones, some missing. This sample carries about 62,000 clones, 88% of them seen once, and the ten largest clones take 5%. Sequencing used CD4+ or CD8+ T cells sorted from blood, obtained in a trial of the OX40 agonist ivuxolimab. The source of these receptors is an adult with an advanced solid tumor such as melanoma, head and neck, liver or kidney cancer.

The chain is built from TRBV6-1 and TRBJ1-2; 8 nucleotides line up with TRBD1. The J segment lost 8 bases and the V segment lost 7 bases, leaving 12 bases of the junction unmatched. Germline V gives CDR1 MNHNS, CDR2 SASEGT. This CDR3 spans 14 amino acids. The DNA of the CDR3 is TGTGCCAGCACGGGACAGGCCCCCTCGAGGGGCTACACCTTC. Its translation: CASTGQAPSRGYTF.

The chain joins TRBV5-1 to TRBJ2-5; D possibly corresponds to TRBD1 (6 bases). The V gene's germline CDR1 is SGHRS and CDR2 YFSETQ. V lost 6 bases, J lost 3 bases, and 12 bases lay in between. CDR3 size: 13 residues. The CDR3 loop reads CASKKGGEETQYF. The CDR3 DNA follows: TGCGCCAGCAAAAAAGGGGGTGAAGAGACCCAGTACTTC.

The chain is built from TRBV14 and TRBJ2-6; TRBD2 matches at 12 bases. J lost 1 base, V lost 0 bases, and 7 bases had no gene match. The CDR3 totals 20 residues. Per the germline V gene, CDR1 is SGHDN and CDR2 is FVKESK. CDR3 region: CASSQDSTSGRTSGANVLTF. In DNA, the CDR3 is TGTGCCAGCAGCCAAGATTCGACTAGCGGGAGAACATCTGGGGCCAACGTCCTGACTTTC.

V is TRBV28 and J is TRBJ1-2; D possibly corresponds to TRBD1 (5 bases). The CDR3 has 13 residues. The germline V gene encodes CDR1 MDHEN and CDR2 SYDVKM. With 5 bases removed from V and 8 bases from J, the gap between germline ends came to 15 bases. The chain's CDR3 is CASSPSFGDGYTF. The CDR3 bases are TGTGCCAGCAGTCCGTCCTTCGGGGACGGCTACACCTTC.

This clone was detected only once. The chain joins TRBV6-6 to TRBJ2-1; D assignment may be TRBD1 or TRBD2 (7 bases each). Germline V gene sequence: CDR1 MNHNY, CDR2 SVGAGI (reference sequence). CDR3 length: 16 residues. Written as DNA, the CDR3 is TGTGCGACCACCAGGGGGACTACCAGCTCCTACAATGAGCAGTTCTTC. Translation: CATTRGTTSSYNEQFF.

This clone was seen a few times. This chain joins TRBV28 and TRBJ2-1, with TRBD2 matching 11 bases. V trimming: 5 bases; J trimming: 4 bases; junction bases outside the gene matches: 13. CDR1 and CDR2 (germline): MDHEN, SYDVKM. The CDR3 sequence is 18 residues long. CDR3 in amino acids: CASSLRRGTSGSYNEQFF. CDR3 nucleotides: TGTGCCAGCAGTCTCCGCCGAGGGACTAGCGGCAGTTACAATGAGCAGTTCTTC.

The gene calls are TRBV6-1 and TRBJ1-2, with TRBD1 matching over 10 bases. The CDR3 runs 15 residues. Germline V CDR1 and CDR2: MNHNS, SASEGT. The V and J ends lost 3 bases and 3 bases, in that order; junction bases with no gene match: 4. CDR3 in amino acids: CASSDPGQGHYGYTF. CDR3 DNA sequence: TGTGCCAGCAGTGACCCGGGACAGGGGCACTATGGCTACACCTTC.

V and J are TRBV28 and TRBJ2-7, with no clear D. The length of the CDR3 is 14 residues. CDR1 and CDR2 from the germline V gene are MDHEN and SYDVKM. The V end was cut by 8 bases, the J end by 5 bases, with 19 bases between. CDR3 residues: CASPPSYFSNEQYF. The CDR3 bases are TGTGCCAGCCCTCCTTCGTACTTTTCCAACGAGCAGTACTTC.

The chain recombines TRBV9 with TRBJ1-1; D not certain. The V gene lost 1 base and the J gene lost 5 bases, with 9 bases spanning the gap. Germline V CDR1 and CDR2: SGDLS, YYNGEE. The CDR3 sequence is 13 residues long. CDR3 sequence: CASSVSQWTEAFF. CDR3 DNA sequence: TGTGCCAGCAGCGTATCCCAGTGGACTGAAGCTTTCTTT.

The V call is TRBV18, the J call TRBJ2-4, with D uncertain. CDR3 length equals 15 residues. Deletions cut 0 bases from V and 0 bases from J, with 6 bases between. Germline V gene data show CDR1 as KGHSH and CDR2 as LQKENI. The CDR3 DNA is TGTGCCAGCTCACCACCGGCAGTAGCCAAAAACATTCAGTACTTC. This translates into CASSPPAVAKNIQYF.

The chain employs TRBV30 and TRBJ2-1; TRBD2 matches at 9 bases. Looked up from germline, CDR1 is GTSNPN and CDR2 is SVGIG (reference sequence). V trimming: 1 base; J trimming: 0 bases; junction bases outside the gene matches: 4. This CDR3 spans 16 amino acids. This CDR3 reads CAWSGLAGSSYNEQFF. The CDR3 region has the DNA TGTGCCTGGAGTGGGCTAGCGGGAAGCTCCTACAATGAGCAGTTCTTC.

The CDR3 spells CSVVTGGGTEAFF. The CDR3 DNA is TGCAGCGTTGTAACGGGGGGTGGCACTGAAGCTTTCTTT. The V and J genes are TRBV29-1 and TRBJ1-1; maybe TRBD1 (5 bases). Germline-derived CDR1 and CDR2 are SQVTM and ANQGSEA. The ends were cut back, 4 bases at V and 4 bases at J, with 13 bases in the middle. This CDR3 has 13 amino acids.

The V gene is TRBV12-5, the J gene TRBJ1-6, with D unclear. Trimming removed 6 bases at V and 6 bases at J, with 6 bases between. Germline V gives CDR1 LGHNT, CDR2 FRNRAP. The CDR3 spans 12 residues. Here the CDR3 reads CASGLGNSPLHF. CDR3 DNA sequence: TGTGCTAGTGGCCTGGGTAATTCACCCCTCCACTTT. Full variable domain (missing parts from reference TRBV12-5 and TRBJ1-6): DARVTQTPRHKVTEMGQEVTMRCQPILGHNTVFWYRQTMMQGLELLAYFRNRAPLDDSGMPKDRFSAEMPDATLATLKIQPSEPRDSAVYFCASGLGNSPLHFGNGTRLTVT.

The chain joins TRBV18 to TRBJ1-1; D is unresolved. V lost 6 bases and J 0 bases, leaving 8 bases between the germline ends. CDR3 length equals 13 residues. Germline V gene data show CDR1 as KGHSH and CDR2 as LQKENI. The chain's CDR3 is CASSLTVNTEAFF. The CDR3 DNA sequence: TGTGCCAGCTCGTTAACAGTGAACACTGAAGCTTTCTTT.

V gene TRBV7-2 combines with J gene TRBJ2-2, with D possibly being TRBD2 (5 bases). The CDR3 is 15 residues long. The germline V gene encodes CDR1 SGHTA and CDR2 FQGNSA. Deletions cut 3 bases from V and 0 bases from J, with 8 bases between. For the CDR3, the DNA is TGTGCCAGCAGCTTCGGAGGACCGAACACCGGGGAGCTGTTTTTT. It encodes CASSFGGPNTGELFF. The full variable domain, completed using reference TRBV7-2 and TRBJ2-2, is GAGVSQSPSNKVTEKGKDVELRCDPISGHTALYWYRQSLGQGLEFLIYFQGNSAPDKSGLPSDRFSAERTGGSVSTLTIQRTQQEDSAVYLCASSFGGPNTGELFFGEGSRLTVL.

The count of this clone is one. V and J are TRBV6-6 and TRBJ1-1, with a possible D match to TRBD1 (6 bases). V lost 7 bases to trimming and J lost 4 bases, with 13 bases between them. The CDR3 covers 13 residues. Germline V lookup: CDR1 MNHNY, CDR2 SVGAGI (reference sequence). The CDR3 sequence is CASTSGQRTEAFF. The DNA of the CDR3 is TGTGCCAGCACCTCCGGACAGCGCACTGAAGCTTTCTTT.

This clone was recorded only once. The J gene is TRBJ2-2, the V gene TRBV11-3; unclear D gene. V gave up 1 base and J gave up 5 bases, with 5 bases separating them. Looked up from germline, CDR1 is SGHNT and CDR2 is YENEEA. The CDR3 contains 13 residues. In nucleotides, the CDR3 is TGTGCCAGCAGCTTAGGGGGTACCGGGGAGCTGTTTTTT. This codes for CASSLGGTGELFF.

This clone occurred once. This chain connects TRBV6-5 to TRBJ2-3; the D gene is possibly TRBD2 (5 bases). The CDR3 runs to 14 residues. V shed 8 bases and J shed 1 base, with 13 bases lying between them. From germline, CDR1 is MNHEY and CDR2 SVGAGI. CDR3 protein: CASQRSFGTDTQYF. CDR3 sequence (DNA): TGTGCCAGCCAGCGGTCCTTTGGCACAGATACGCAGTATTTT.

V gene TRBV27 combines with J gene TRBJ1-4, with a possible D match to TRBD1 (5 bases). V was shortened by 0 bases and J by 4 bases, with 18 bases between the two germline ends. The CDR3 is made up of 18 amino acids. Germline-derived CDR1 and CDR2 are MNHEY and SMNVEV (reference sequence). The CDR3: CASSLSRSWGGSNEKLFF. CDR3 nucleotides: TGTGCCAGCAGTTTATCCCGGTCGTGGGGGGGAAGTAATGAAAAACTGTTTTTT.

Note on this clone: The same CDR3 arises from other DNA sequences in this sample as well. The genes are TRBV5-1 and TRBJ1-2, with D possibly matching TRBD1 (6 bases). V lost 3 bases, J lost 2 bases, and 11 bases lay in between. Germline V CDR1 and CDR2: SGHRS, YFSETQ. This CDR3 comprises 14 residues. This chain's CDR3 is CASSSTGDNYGYTF. Written as DNA, the CDR3 is TGCGCCAGCAGCTCGACAGGAGACAACTATGGCTACACCTTC. Using reference TRBV5-1 and TRBJ1-2 for the parts outside the CDR3, the full variable domain is KAGVTQTPRYLIKTRGQQVTLSCSPISGHRSVSWYQQTPGQGLQFLFEYFSETQRNKGNFPGRFSGRQFSNSRSEMNVSTLELGDSALYLCASSSTGDNYGYTFGSGTRLTVV.